Listed here are 24 T cell receptor beta chains from one sample, sequenced in a study of blood T cell repertoires in COVID-19. The table came from immunoSEQ multiplex PCR; TCRdb's copy has only in-frame clones and leaves some out. There are a few hundred thousand clones in the sample; 85% occur only once, and about 2.7% lies in the top ten. The specimen sequenced was PBMCs or T cells enriched from blood (not recorded which). These receptors were taken from a woman in her forties or fifties who had recovered from COVID-19.

The rearrangement joins TRBV5-4 to TRBJ2-1; D possibly corresponds to TRBD1 (6 bases). The V gene lost 2 bases and the J gene lost 4 bases, with 13 bases spanning the gap. The CDR3 spans 15 residues. In germline, CDR1 is SGHNT, CDR2 YYREEE (reference sequence). CDR3 coding DNA: TGTGCCAGCAGCTTTTCCGACAGGCTGTACAATGAGCAGTTCTTC. It is translated as CASSFSDRLYNEQFF. Full variable domain (rest looked up from reference TRBV5-4 and TRBJ2-1): ETGVTQSPTHLIKTRGQQVTLRCSSQSGHNTVSWYQQALGQGPQFIFQYYREEENGRGNFPPRFSGLQFPNYSSELNVNALELDDSALYLCASSFSDRLYNEQFFGPGTRLTVL.

The chain uses TRBV7-8 and TRBJ1-5; the match to TRBD1 covers 7 bases. Germline assignment: CDR1 SGHVS and CDR2 FQNEAQ. The CDR3 has 16 amino acids. After removal of 4 bases from V and 0 bases from J, the junction contained 6 bases not matched to a gene. The CDR3 region has the DNA TGTGCCAGCAGCTCAGCCGGACAGGATAGCAATCAGCCCCAGCATTTT. This sequence encodes CASSSAGQDSNQPQHF.

The chain couples TRBV7-8 to TRBJ2-6; TRBD2 agrees at 10 bases. The germline V gene encodes CDR1 SGHVS and CDR2 FQNEAQ. V dropped 1 base and J dropped 0; count of bases not matched to a gene: 0. The CDR3 extends over 17 amino acids. The CDR3 coding sequence is TGTGCCAGCAGCTTAGTAGCGGGGGGCTCTGGGGCCAACGTCCTGACTTTC. Translation: CASSLVAGGSGANVLTF.

As for this clone: This same CDR3 is encoded by further DNA sequences in the sample. The DNA of the CDR3 is TGTGCCAGCAGCCTCCGGGGGACAGCTTATGGCTACACCTTC. Residues: CASSLRGTAYGYTF. The rearrangement uses TRBV5-4 and TRBJ1-2, with 7 bases lining up with TRBD1. CDR1 and CDR2 (germline): SGHNT, YYREEE (reference sequence). The CDR3 covers 14 residues. V trimming: 4 bases; J trimming: 5 bases; junction bases outside the gene matches: 8.

The rearrangement uses TRBV6-5 and TRBJ1-3; tentatively, D is TRBD1 (5 bases). The germline V gene encodes CDR1 MNHEY and CDR2 SVGAGI. V lost 6 bases, J lost 0 bases, and 9 bases lay in between. This CDR3 is built from 14 residues. The CDR3 DNA is TGTGCCAGCAGGCGACAGACCTCTGGAAACACCATATATTTT. This gives the protein CASRRQTSGNTIYF.

The V and J genes are TRBV11-2 and TRBJ1-1, with 7 bases lining up with TRBD1. Trimming removed 5 bases from V and 2 bases from J; junction bases left unmatched: 8. The CDR3 is 15 residues long. CDR1 is SGHAT, CDR2 FQNNGV, per germline. The CDR3 DNA reads as TGTGCCAGCAGCGCCCTAACAGGGGTTAACACTGAAGCTTTCTTT. Translated, it gives CASSALTGVNTEAFF.

V and J are TRBV3-1 (or the pseudogene TRBV3-2) and TRBJ1-4; a possible D gene is TRBD1 (5 bases). The CDR3 loop spans 16 amino acids. V lost 6 bases and J 2 bases, leaving 16 bases between the germline ends. The germline CDR1 and CDR2 sequences are LGHDT and YNNKEL (reference sequence). CDR3 sequence (DNA): TGTGCCAGCAGGGTCTCCGGGGGAGGGACTAATGAAAAACTGTTTTTT. Translating gives CASRVSGGGTNEKLFF.

CDR3 DNA sequence: TGTGCCAGTAGTCCGCCCGGTAGCGAAAAACTGTTTTTT. Protein sequence: CASSPPGSEKLFF. The chain combines TRBV19 with TRBJ1-4, with D unresolved. Trimming stripped 5 bases from V and 8 bases from J, with 12 bases between. Germline V gene sequence: CDR1 LNHDA, CDR2 SQIVND (reference sequence). The CDR3 consists of 13 residues.

The V gene is TRBV19, the J gene TRBJ1-1; 7 bases line up with TRBD1. This CDR3 has 16 residues. The germline CDR1 and CDR2 sequences are LNHDA and SQIVND (reference sequence). Trimming at V came to 3 bases and at J to 0 bases, leaving 7 bases not matched to a gene. The CDR3 region has the DNA TGTGCCAGTAGTATGGGCAGGGGGTTAATGAACACTGAAGCTTTCTTT. The encoded protein is CASSMGRGLMNTEAFF.

This clone was picked up a small number of times. This chain connects TRBV5-6 to TRBJ1-6, with 8 positions matching TRBD1. CDR3 length: 17 residues. V gave up 4 bases and J gave up 0 bases; unmatched junction bases: 6. In germline, CDR1 is SGHDT, CDR2 YYEEEE. The CDR3 sequence: CASSPGQELSYNSPLHF. The CDR3, as DNA: TGTGCCAGCAGCCCGGGACAGGAGCTCTCCTATAATTCACCCCTCCACTTT.

This chain uses TRBV2 with TRBJ1-4; D is possibly TRBD1 (5 bases). The germline gives CDR1 SNHLY, CDR2 FYNNEI. V lost 2 bases and J 4 bases, leaving 11 bases between the germline ends. This CDR3 is 15 amino acids long. This chain's CDR3 is CASSENRLSNEKLFF. The CDR3 nucleotides read TGTGCCAGCAGTGAAAACAGGCTAAGTAATGAAAAACTGTTTTTT.

The V and J genes are TRBV29-1 and TRBJ1-1; tentatively, D is TRBD1 (6 bases). The V end lost 7 bases, the J end lost 3 bases, and 15 bases lay between the germline ends. CDR1 is SQVTM and CDR2 is ANQGSEA in the germline V gene. CDR3 length: 13 amino acids. CDR3 protein: CSAKKGGDTEAFF. The CDR3 DNA sequence: TGCAGCGCCAAGAAGGGGGGGGACACTGAAGCTTTCTTT.

This sequence joins TRBV5-5 and TRBJ2-3; the D gene is possibly TRBD2 (6 bases). V lost 1 base to trimming and J lost 4 bases, with 19 bases between them. The CDR3 sequence is 17 residues long. Germline V gives CDR1 SGHKS, CDR2 YYEKEE (reference sequence). The CDR3 loop reads CASSLFAGRVGADTQYF. CDR3 DNA: TGTGCCAGCAGCTTGTTCGCGGGAAGGGTTGGGGCAGATACGCAGTATTTT.

The chain carries TRBV19 and TRBJ2-3, with D maybe TRBD1 (6 bases). Trimming took 4 bases from V and 4 from J, leaving 12 bases between them. The germline gives CDR1 LNHDA, CDR2 SQIVND (reference sequence). This CDR3 is built from 14 residues. This CDR3 is CASSKFRGSDTQYF. The CDR3 DNA is TGTGCCAGTAGTAAATTCAGGGGTTCAGATACGCAGTATTTT.

The rearrangement uses TRBV6-6 and TRBJ2-3; 12 positions agree with TRBD2. There are 17 residues in the CDR3. V trimming: 5 bases; J trimming: 3 bases; junction bases outside the gene matches: 9. Germline values: CDR1 MNHNY, CDR2 SVGAGI (reference sequence). This chain's CDR3 is CASSPLPGLAGTDTQYF. CDR3 coding DNA: TGTGCCAGCAGTCCTCTACCCGGACTAGCGGGGACAGATACGCAGTATTTT.

The chain is built from TRBV6-1 and TRBJ2-3, with D unclear. There are 14 residues in the CDR3. The germline V and J ends were trimmed by 1 base and 8 bases, with 13 bases remaining between them. CDR1 and CDR2 from the germline V gene are MNHNS and SASEGT. This CDR3 reads CASSEGEHPSTQYF. Written as DNA, the CDR3 is TGTGCCAGCAGTGAAGGCGAGCACCCCTCTACGCAGTATTTT.

The sample holds a few counts of this clone. This rearrangement joins TRBV18 to TRBJ1-1, with D tentatively TRBD1 (6 bases). With 5 bases removed from V and 6 bases from J, the gap between germline ends came to 13 bases. The CDR3 runs to 13 residues. In germline, CDR1 is KGHSH, CDR2 LQKENI. CDR3 in amino acids: CASSSRGYAEAFF. CDR3 DNA sequence: TGTGCCAGCTCATCGAGGGGGTACGCTGAAGCTTTCTTT.

The chain is built from TRBV11-2 and TRBJ1-1; TRBD1 matches at 7 bases. This CDR3 is built from 12 residues. The V segment lost 6 bases and the J segment 4 bases; nucleotides outside the gene matches: 2. Germline CDR1 is SGHAT and CDR2 is FQNNGV. The CDR3 protein is CASRQGGTEAFF. The CDR3 DNA is TGTGCCAGCAGGCAGGGGGGCACTGAAGCTTTCTTT.

The J gene is TRBJ1-1, the V gene TRBV7-2; D not certain. Germline V lookup: CDR1 SGHTA, CDR2 FQGNSA. Trimming pared 2 bases from V and 1 base from J, leaving 5 bases between. This CDR3 comprises 13 residues. The CDR3 bases are TGTGCCAGCAGCTTAACAAGGAACACTGAAGCTTTCTTT. This encodes CASSLTRNTEAFF.

Details on this clone: The sample carries other DNA sequences with the same CDR3. This sequence joins TRBV9 and TRBJ2-5; no firm D call. Germline CDR1 is SGDLS and CDR2 is YYNGEE. Trimming took off 2 bases at V and 4 bases at J, with 6 bases between the two ends. CDR3 length equals 12 residues. CDR3 sequence reads: CASSVHGETQYF. The CDR3 region has the DNA TGTGCCAGCAGCGTTCACGGAGAGACCCAGTACTTC.

CDR3 in DNA: TGTGCCAGCTCACCACCGGGAGGAACCCAGAACACTGAAGCTTTCTTT. This gives the protein CASSPPGGTQNTEAFF. The V call is TRBV18, the J call TRBJ1-1; D call uncertain. Looked up from germline, CDR1 is KGHSH and CDR2 is LQKENI. The CDR3 consists of 16 residues. V lost 0 bases and J lost 1, with 12 bases in between.

This chain connects TRBV6-5 to TRBJ1-3; 7 nucleotides match TRBD1. Germline V lookup: CDR1 MNHEY, CDR2 SVGAGI. The CDR3 totals 15 residues. After removal of 5 bases from V and 0 bases from J, the junction contained 4 bases not matched to a gene. The CDR3 loop is CASSHDRDSGNTIYF. The CDR3, as DNA: TGTGCCAGCAGTCATGACAGGGACTCTGGAAACACCATATATTTT.

The V call is TRBV12-3 or TRBV12-4, the J call TRBJ1-6; 9 bases align to TRBD1. V gave up 8 bases and J gave up 11 bases; unmatched junction bases: 7. CDR3 length equals 13 residues. The CDR3 sequence is CASGTGIMPPLHF. CDR3 nucleotide sequence: TGTGCCAGCGGGACAGGGATAATGCCACCCCTCCACTTT.

This chain's CDR3 is CAWSSRPGTVNEKLFF. The CDR3 nucleotides read TGTGCCTGGAGTTCCAGACCCGGGACAGTTAATGAAAAACTGTTTTTT. The rearrangement links TRBV30 to TRBJ1-4; 7 bases agree with TRBD1. J gave up 4 bases and V 2 bases, and 10 bases lay outside the gene matches. This CDR3 region has 16 residues. Germline CDR1 reads GTSNPN; CDR2 reads SVGIG (reference sequence).